This T cell receptor (beta chain) came from a study of blood T cell repertoires in COVID-19. Study-wide context: T cells, B-cell-depleted T cells, or PBMCs provided the cDNA or gDNA that served as material.

Methods used by the authors: Reference gene primer amplification gave nucleated cell count estimates. TCRdb's table, derived via immunoSEQ multiplex PCR, lists solely in-frame clones and lacks some. Clone size and the V and J calls come from that table; the DNA yielded D and trimming. The sample consists of around 85,000 clones, about 84% of them appearing once. The clonotype comes from a man between 45 and 60 years old with active COVID-19. The sample taken for sequencing was peripheral blood.

CDR3 in amino acids: CASSVTSGTPSTDTQYF. In DNA, the CDR3 is TGTGCCAGCAGCGTAACATCCGGGACACCTAGCACAGATACGCAGTATTTT. This rearrangement joins TRBV9 to TRBJ2-3; TRBD1 is a possible D gene (6 bases). Trimming shortened V by 1 base and J by 0 bases, and 15 bases separated the two germline ends. The CDR3 contains 17 residues. Germline V gene sequence: CDR1 SGDLS, CDR2 YYNGEE.